This T cell receptor beta chain was profiled in a study of blood T cell repertoires in COVID-19. The data were produced by immunoSEQ multiplex PCR, yet TCRdb's version contains in-frame clones alone and is incomplete. Here the sample spans more than 300,000 clones, approximately 90% being singletons. The CDR3 contains 13 residues. Germline lookup yields CDR1 ENHRY and CDR2 SYGVKD. Trimming removed 0 bases at V and 8 bases at J, with 10 bases between. The sequencing sample was made of PBMCs or T cells enriched from blood (not recorded which). The sequence was obtained from a woman aged 25 to 39 who had been exposed to COVID-19. The chain employs TRBV10-3 and TRBJ1-1; D call uncertain. The DNA for the CDR3 is TGTGCCATCAGTGAGTCGACCGGAGGAGAAGCTTTCTTT. Protein product: CAISESTGGEAFF.